This TCR beta chain derives from a study of shared clonotypes between healthy human individuals. Broader study findings: Lower generation probabilities were found for non-shared clonotypes than for those shared by all four donors.

V was shortened by 4 bases and J by 0 bases, with 19 bases between the two germline ends. This CDR3 is built from 17 residues. Germline values: CDR1 SGHRS, CDR2 YFSETQ. CD45RO-negative, CCR7-selected cells formed the naive CD8 fraction, which excluded terminally differentiated effector memory CD45RA+ cells. As to this clone: The antigen remains undetermined.

In replicate PCRs of sorted subsets, approximately 200 ng DNA, approximately 30,000 T cell genomes, was used. Data came from immunoSEQ multiplex PCR; TCRdb stores just in-frame clones and leaves some out. Of millions of clones in the sample, roughly 91% were seen once. Sequenced sample: naive CD8+ T cells from PBMCs. The chain couples TRBV5-1 to TRBJ1-1, with D possibly TRBD1 on 5 matching bases. The receptor was isolated from a young man in good health. Some clones in this sample may be carry-over from other donors' samples. In DNA, the CDR3 is TGCGCCAGCAGCCCCAGAGGGGCCGGGGCCATGAACACTGAAGCTTTCTTT. It codes for CASSPRGAGAMNTEAFF.